This T cell receptor (beta chain) was observed in a study of T cell responses to AZD1222 COVID-19 vaccine. Comment on this clone: The target antigen is unknown.

V shed 5 bases and J 6 bases; nucleotides not matched to a gene: 3. The germline gives CDR1 SGHVS, CDR2 FQNEAQ. This CDR3 region has 13 residues. Repertoires were generated with immunoSEQ multiplex PCR, while TCRdb's copy carries only in-frame clones and drops some. This sample carries 250,000 to 300,000 clones, 94% of them seen once, and the ten largest clones take approximately 0.52%. The study, taken as a whole, reports: Repertoires were collected only later (after the peak T cell response had occurred).

V gene TRBV7-8 combines with J gene TRBJ2-2, with 7 bases aligning to TRBD2. The clonotype was recovered from an adult who received the AZD1222 COVID-19 vaccine. The source material was peripheral blood, sampled 28 days after the second AZD1222 dose. As DNA, the CDR3 is TGTGCCAGCAGCGCCGGACTAGCCGGGGAGCTGTTTTTT. It encodes CASSAGLAGELFF. The variable domain in full, with the rest retrieved from reference TRBV7-8 and TRBJ2-2, is GAGVSQSPRYKVAKRGQDVALRCDPISGHVSLFWYQQALGQGPEFLTYFQNEAQLDKSGLPSDRFFAERPEGSVSTLKIQRTQQEDSAVYLCASSAGLAGELFFGEGSRLTVL.